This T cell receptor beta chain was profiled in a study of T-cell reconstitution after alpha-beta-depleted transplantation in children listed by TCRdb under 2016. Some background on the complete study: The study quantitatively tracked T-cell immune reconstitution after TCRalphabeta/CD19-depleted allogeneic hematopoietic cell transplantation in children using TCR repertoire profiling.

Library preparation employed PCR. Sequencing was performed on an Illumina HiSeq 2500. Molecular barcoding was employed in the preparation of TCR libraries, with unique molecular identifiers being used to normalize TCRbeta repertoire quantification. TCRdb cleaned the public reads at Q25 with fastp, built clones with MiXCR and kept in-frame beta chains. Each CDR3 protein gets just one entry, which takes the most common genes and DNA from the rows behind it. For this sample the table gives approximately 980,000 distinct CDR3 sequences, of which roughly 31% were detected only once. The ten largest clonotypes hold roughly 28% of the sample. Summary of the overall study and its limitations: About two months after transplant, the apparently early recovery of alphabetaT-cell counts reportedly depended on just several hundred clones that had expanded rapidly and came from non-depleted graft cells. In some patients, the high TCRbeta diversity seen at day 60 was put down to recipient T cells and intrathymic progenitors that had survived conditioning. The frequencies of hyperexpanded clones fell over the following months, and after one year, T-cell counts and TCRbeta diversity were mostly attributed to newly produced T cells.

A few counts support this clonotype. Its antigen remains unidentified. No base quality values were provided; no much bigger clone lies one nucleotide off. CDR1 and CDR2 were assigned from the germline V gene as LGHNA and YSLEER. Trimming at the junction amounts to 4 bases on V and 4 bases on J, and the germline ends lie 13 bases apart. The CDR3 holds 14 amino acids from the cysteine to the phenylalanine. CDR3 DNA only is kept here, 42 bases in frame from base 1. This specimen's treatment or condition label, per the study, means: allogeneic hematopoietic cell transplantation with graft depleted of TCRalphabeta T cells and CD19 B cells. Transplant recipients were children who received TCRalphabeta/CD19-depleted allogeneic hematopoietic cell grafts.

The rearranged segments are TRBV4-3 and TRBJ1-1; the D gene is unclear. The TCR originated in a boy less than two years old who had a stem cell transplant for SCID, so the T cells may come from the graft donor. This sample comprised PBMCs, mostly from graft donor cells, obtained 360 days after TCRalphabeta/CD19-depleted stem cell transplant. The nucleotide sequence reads TGCGCCAGCAGCCTTCTAACCCGATCCACTGAAGCTTTCTTT. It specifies CASSLLTRSTEAFF.